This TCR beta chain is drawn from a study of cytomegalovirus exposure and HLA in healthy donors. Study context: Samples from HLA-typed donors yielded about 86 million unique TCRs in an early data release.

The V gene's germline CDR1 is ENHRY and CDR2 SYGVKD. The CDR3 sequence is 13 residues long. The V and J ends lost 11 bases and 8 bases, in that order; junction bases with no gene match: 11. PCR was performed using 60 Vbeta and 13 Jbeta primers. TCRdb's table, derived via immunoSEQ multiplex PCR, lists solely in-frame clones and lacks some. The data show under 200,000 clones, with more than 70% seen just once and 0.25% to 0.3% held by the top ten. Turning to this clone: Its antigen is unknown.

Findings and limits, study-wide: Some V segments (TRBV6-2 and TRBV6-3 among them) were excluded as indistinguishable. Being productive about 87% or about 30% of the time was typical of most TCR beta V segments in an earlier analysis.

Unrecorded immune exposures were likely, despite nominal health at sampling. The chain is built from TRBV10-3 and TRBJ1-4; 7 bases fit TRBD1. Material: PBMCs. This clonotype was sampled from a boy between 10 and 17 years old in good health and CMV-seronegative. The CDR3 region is CAAQGQIEEKLFF. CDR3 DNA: TGTGCCGCGCAGGGACAGATAGAAGAAAAACTGTTTTTT.